The T cell receptor beta chain described here comes from a study of shared clonotypes between healthy human individuals (dated by TCRdb to the early 2020s). For the study in its entirety: The cohort comprised a couple of women and a few men aged 18 to 49 years. For each donor, three plates each were used for CD4 naive and CD4 memory, two plates were used for CD8 naive, and one plate was used for CD8 memory. To estimate repertoire size and how much clonotype sharing occurs between individuals, the study deeply sequenced the blood TCR repertoires of about 5 healthy adults. Different laboratories and diverse techniques were used to prepare libraries and sequence TCR repertoires, to increase sequencing depth and limit assay-specific biases. Leukapheresis yielded between about 0.85 and 9 billion PBMCs per donor. Overall study results and their limits: The small number of donors limited the genetic and exposure-history diversity represented. When a few donors were compared, the shared fraction of clonotypes was roughly 5% for naive CD4, more than 3% for naive CD8, about 2.5% for memory CD4, and approximately 0.4% for memory CD8. Estimated clonotype richness was generally larger for naive than for memory subsets. Higher generation probabilities were observed for clonotypes shared by all four sorted-subset donors than for non-shared clonotypes. Sampling was restricted to blood, and TCR repertoires in tissue are likely to differ from TCR repertoires in blood. Rarefaction of sorted-subset datasets indicated incomplete sequencing despite the large sequencing depth. Based on pairwise subsampling, the degree of clonotype sharing among donors was expected to be affected by sequencing depth.

The donors were healthy, HIV-negative adults with no recently reported acute infections or vaccinations. Every donor was a Caucasian adult residing in Nashville, Tennessee, USA. Magnetic negative selection was used to enrich CD4+ T cells, after which naive cells were positively selected on CD45RA and the negative fraction became the memory subset. Blood was collected by leukapheresis, and PBMCs were isolated by Ficoll-Histopaque density gradient centrifugation and then cryopreserved in liquid nitrogen vapor phase. Purity and quantity of every magnetically sorted T cell population were checked by analytical flow cytometry. Genomic DNA was isolated from every sorted fraction and measured by UV absorbance on a Nanodrop 2000c. Concerning this clone itself: Its antigen target is currently unknown. Per-base quality was not reported, and no clone a single base away is much larger than it.

Using the deep immunoSEQ assay, TCR CDR3 regions were amplified from genomic DNA by multiplex PCR. For each cell subset, the extracted genomic DNA was distributed evenly across all wells of several immunoSEQ 96-well plates, and each plate served as one replicate. For sorted subsets, about 210 ng of genomic DNA, equivalent to 25,000 to 30,000 T cell genomes, went into each replicate PCR. The purified libraries were quantified using a Qubit 3.0 fluorometer, sized with a Bioanalyzer 2100, and then quantified again using the KAPA Library Quantification kit. Every immunoSEQ 96-well plate was sequenced on a dedicated single-read 150-cycle Illumina NextSeq 550 flow cell. The study's own analysis went as follows. Because the immunoSEQ output held only junctional sequences and lacked quality scores, the filtering could not match the filtering applied to full-length reads. To assign V/J genes and CDR3, sequences were annotated against IMGT germline references using PyIR, a Python wrapper for IgBLAST v1.9. Reads with weak V/J assignments (E-value above 1e-6), missing CDR3, stop codons, out-of-frame junctions, or ambiguous translated residues were removed. V3J clonotypes were defined as sequences sharing an identical inferred V gene, J gene, and CDR3 amino acid sequence. The percentage overlap between two repertoires was calculated by dividing the number of shared unique clonotypes by the size of the smaller repertoire. Repertoire richness was assessed with RTK rarefaction, the Chao1 estimator, and Recon v2.1 estimates of unobserved clonotypes. Generation probabilities for all TCRbeta clonotypes obtained by the gDNA method from several donors were computed using OLGA. TCRdb provides this immuneACCESS table in a form limited to in-frame rearrangements. Some clones are lacking; in checked studies, under half of them reflect an unresolved V gene, and why the rest are absent is not known. V, J and clone size derive from that table, while D and trimming were established from the DNA sequence. The sample contains about 770,000 clones, 55% to 80% of them found a single time. Under 2% of the sample is taken by the ten largest.

Deletion took 6 bases off V and 5 bases off J, with a span of 10 bases between the germline ends. The CDR3 runs 12 amino acids, cysteine and phenylalanine included. Solely the CDR3 DNA is kept, with 36 bases framed from the first base. The germline V gene yields SNHLY for CDR1 and FYNNEI for CDR2. The chain links TRBV2 with TRBJ2-5, and perhaps TRBD2 as D gene, on 5 matching bases. Sequenced material: memory CD4+ T cells sorted from blood. Read against the paper, the sample's cell subset or site label means: CD45RA-negative fraction. This sequence originates from a woman aged 30 to 39 in good health. CDR3 loop: CASSEGAETQYF. The DNA sequence is as follows: TGTGCCAGCAGCGAGGGCGCGGAGACCCAGTACTTC.